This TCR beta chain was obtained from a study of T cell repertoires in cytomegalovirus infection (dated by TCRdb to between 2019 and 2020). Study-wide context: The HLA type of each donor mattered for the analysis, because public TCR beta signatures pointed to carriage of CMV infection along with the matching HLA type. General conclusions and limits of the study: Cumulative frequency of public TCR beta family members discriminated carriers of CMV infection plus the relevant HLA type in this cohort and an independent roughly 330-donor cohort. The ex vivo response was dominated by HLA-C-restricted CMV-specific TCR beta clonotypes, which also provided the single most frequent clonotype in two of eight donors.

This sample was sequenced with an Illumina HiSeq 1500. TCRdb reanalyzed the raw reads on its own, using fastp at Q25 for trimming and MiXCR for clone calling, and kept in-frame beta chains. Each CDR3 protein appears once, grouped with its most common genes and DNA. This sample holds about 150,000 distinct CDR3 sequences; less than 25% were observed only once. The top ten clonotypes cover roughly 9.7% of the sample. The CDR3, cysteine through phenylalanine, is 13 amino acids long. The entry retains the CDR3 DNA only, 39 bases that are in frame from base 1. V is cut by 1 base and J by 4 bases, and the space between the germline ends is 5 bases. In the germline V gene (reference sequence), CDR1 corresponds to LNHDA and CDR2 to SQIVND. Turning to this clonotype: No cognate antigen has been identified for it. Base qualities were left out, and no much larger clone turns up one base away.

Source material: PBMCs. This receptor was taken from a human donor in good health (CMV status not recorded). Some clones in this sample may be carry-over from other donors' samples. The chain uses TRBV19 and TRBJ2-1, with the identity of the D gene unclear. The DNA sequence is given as TGTGCCAGTAGTATAGGAGCGTACAATGAGCAGTTCTTC. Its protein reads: CASSIGAYNEQFF. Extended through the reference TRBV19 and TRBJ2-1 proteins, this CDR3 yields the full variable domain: DGGITQSPKYLFRKEGQNVTLSCEQNLNHDAMYWYRQDPGQGLRLIYYSQIVNDFQKGDIAEGYSVSREKKESFPLTVTSAQKNPTAFYLCASSIGAYNEQFFGPGTRLTVL.